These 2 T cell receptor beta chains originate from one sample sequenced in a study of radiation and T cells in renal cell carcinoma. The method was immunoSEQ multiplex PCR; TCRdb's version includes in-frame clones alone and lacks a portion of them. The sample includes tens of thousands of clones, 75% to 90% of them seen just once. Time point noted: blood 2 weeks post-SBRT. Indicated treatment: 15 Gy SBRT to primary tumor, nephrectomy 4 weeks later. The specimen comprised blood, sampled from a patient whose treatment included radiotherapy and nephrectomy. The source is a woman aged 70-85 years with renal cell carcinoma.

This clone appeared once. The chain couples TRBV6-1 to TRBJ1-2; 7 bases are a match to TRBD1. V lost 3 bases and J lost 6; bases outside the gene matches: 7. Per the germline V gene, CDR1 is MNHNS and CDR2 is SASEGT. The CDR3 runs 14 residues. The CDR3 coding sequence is TGTGCCAGCAGTGAGGGCAGGGGGAAGAATGGCTACACCTTC. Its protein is CASSEGRGKNGYTF.

CDR3: CASSVGGESYNEQFF. The DNA for the CDR3 is TGTGCCAGCAGCGTAGGCGGGGAATCCTACAATGAGCAGTTCTTC. The chain employs TRBV9 and TRBJ2-1; tentative D call: TRBD2 (6 bases). Germline V gene lookup returns CDR1 SGDLS and CDR2 YYNGEE. With 0 bases removed from V and 1 base from J, the gap between germline ends came to 8 bases. This CDR3 contains 15 residues.